This entry is about one TCR beta chain. Its antigen is currently unknown. The sample belongs to a study of T cell responses to AZD1222 COVID-19 vaccine. Sequenced by immunoSEQ multiplex PCR; TCRdb stores in-frame clones only, minus some. The data show roughly 30,000 clones, more than 70% seen once. Findings and caveats of the study: The number of AZD1222 recipients seropositive at baseline was only 5 to 7. Rises in breadth and depth of Spike-specific TCRs came after two AZD1222 doses. Along spike, vaccine-associated CD4 TCRs were found throughout, with dominance at 160-218 and 743-854. Repertoires were obtained only post-peak T cell response.

The sequence came from an adult in good health. Sequencing used peripheral blood, obtained on day 0 of AZD1222 vaccination.

CDR3: CASSEYRGPTDTQYF. In DNA, the CDR3 is TGCGCCAGCAGTGAGTACCGGGGACCCACAGATACGCAGTATTTT. V and J are TRBV10-1 and TRBJ2-3; either TRBD1 or TRBD2 may supply D (5 bases each). With 1 base removed from V and 2 bases from J, the gap between germline ends came to 10 bases. The germline V gene has CDR1 WNHNN and CDR2 SYGVQD (reference sequence). The CDR3 loop spans 15 amino acids.